Below, one T cell receptor beta chain is given with its context. The CDR3 sequence is 15 residues long. The data are from a study of blood T cell repertoires in COVID-19. Study-wide background: The study drew acute and convalescent COVID-19 samples from the United States, Italy and Spain. The analysed material was cDNA or gDNA that came from T cells, B-cell-depleted T cells, or PBMCs.

Patients in Seattle were enrolled during active infection, then followed longitudinally. In the authors' workflow: Reference gene primer amplification gave nucleated cell count estimates. The table came from immunoSEQ multiplex PCR; TCRdb's copy has only in-frame clones and leaves some out. V and J calls plus clone size are reproduced from that table; the DNA served to infer D and trimming. The sample contains nearly 350,000 clones, approximately 87% of which appear only once. Sequencing used peripheral blood. This chain connects TRBV21-1 to TRBJ2-7; the table assigns TRBD2, which was not confirmed against the DNA. TRBV21-1 is classified as a pseudogene. The TCR originated in a woman aged 45 to 65 with COVID-19, enrolled during active disease. The DNA for the CDR3 is TGTGCCAGCAGCAATACACTAGCGTCGTCCTACGAGCAGTACTTC. This gives the protein CASSNTLASSYEQYF.